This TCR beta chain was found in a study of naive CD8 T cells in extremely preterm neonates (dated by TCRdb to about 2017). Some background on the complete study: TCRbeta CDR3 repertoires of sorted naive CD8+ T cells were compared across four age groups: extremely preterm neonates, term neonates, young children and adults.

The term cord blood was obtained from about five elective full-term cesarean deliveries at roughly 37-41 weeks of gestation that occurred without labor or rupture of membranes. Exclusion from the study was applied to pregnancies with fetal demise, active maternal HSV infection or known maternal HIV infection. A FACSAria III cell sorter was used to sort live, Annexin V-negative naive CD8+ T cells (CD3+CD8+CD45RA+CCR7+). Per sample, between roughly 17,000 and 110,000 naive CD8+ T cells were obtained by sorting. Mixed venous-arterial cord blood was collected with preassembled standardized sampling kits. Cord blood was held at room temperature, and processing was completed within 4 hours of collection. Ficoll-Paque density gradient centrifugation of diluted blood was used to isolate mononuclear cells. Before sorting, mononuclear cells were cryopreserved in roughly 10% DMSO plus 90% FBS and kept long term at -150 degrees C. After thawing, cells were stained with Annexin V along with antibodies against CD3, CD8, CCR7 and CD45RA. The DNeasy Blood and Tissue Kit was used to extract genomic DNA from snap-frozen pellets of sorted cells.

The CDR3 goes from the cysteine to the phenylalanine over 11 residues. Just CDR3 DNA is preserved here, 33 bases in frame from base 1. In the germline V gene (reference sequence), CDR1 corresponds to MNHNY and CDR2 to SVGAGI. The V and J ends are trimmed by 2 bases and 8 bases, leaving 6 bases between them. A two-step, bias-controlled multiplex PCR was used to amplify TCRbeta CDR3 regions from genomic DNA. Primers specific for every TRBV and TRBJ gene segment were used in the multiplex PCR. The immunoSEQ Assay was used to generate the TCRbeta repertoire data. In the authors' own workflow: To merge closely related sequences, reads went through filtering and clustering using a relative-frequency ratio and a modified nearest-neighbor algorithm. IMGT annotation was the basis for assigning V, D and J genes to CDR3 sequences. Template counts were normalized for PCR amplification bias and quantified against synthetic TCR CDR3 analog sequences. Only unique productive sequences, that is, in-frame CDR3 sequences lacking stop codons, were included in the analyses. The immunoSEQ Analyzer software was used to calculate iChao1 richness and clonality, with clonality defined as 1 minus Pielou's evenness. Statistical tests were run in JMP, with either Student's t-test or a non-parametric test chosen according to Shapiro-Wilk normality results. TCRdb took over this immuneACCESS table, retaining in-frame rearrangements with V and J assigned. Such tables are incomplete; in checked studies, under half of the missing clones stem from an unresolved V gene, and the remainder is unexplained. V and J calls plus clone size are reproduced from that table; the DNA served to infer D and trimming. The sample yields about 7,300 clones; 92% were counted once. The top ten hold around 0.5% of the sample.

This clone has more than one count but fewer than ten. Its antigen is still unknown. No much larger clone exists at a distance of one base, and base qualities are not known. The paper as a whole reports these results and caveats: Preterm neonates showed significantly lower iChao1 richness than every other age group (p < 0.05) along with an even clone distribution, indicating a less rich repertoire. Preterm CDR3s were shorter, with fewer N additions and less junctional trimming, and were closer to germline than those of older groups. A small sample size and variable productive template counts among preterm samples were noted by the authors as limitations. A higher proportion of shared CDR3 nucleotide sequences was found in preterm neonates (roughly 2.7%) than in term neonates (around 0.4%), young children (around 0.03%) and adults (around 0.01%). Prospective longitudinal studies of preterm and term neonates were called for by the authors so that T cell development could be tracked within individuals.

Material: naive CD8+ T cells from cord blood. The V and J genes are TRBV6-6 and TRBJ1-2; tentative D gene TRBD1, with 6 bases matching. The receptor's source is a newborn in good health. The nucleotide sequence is TGTGCCAGCAGTTACGGGGGCGGCTACACCTTC. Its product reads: CASSYGGGYTF.